These 18 T cell receptor beta chains share one sample of origin, sequenced in a study of OX40 agonist ivuxolimab in advanced cancers. Sequencing used immunoSEQ multiplex PCR; TCRdb keeps in-frame clones, though not all of them. The data show 52,000 or so clones, around 82% seen once. Sequencing used CD4+ or CD8+ T cells sorted from blood, obtained in a trial of the OX40 agonist ivuxolimab. These receptors were obtained from an adult with an advanced solid tumor such as melanoma, head and neck, liver or kidney cancer.

This clone was recorded only once. This chain's CDR3 is CASSLERHGEGTQYF. CDR3 DNA: TGCGCCAGCAGCTTGGAGCGACACGGCGAGGGGACCCAGTACTTC. V gene TRBV5-1 combines with J gene TRBJ2-5, with D tentatively TRBD2 (5 bases). V lost 0 bases to trimming and J lost 7 bases, with 16 bases between them. The CDR3 is 15 amino acids. The germline gives CDR1 SGHRS, CDR2 YFSETQ.

The chain recombines TRBV19 with TRBJ2-3; 9 nucleotides line up with TRBD1. The CDR3 totals 14 residues. Trimming cost V 5 bases and J 6 bases; bases outside gene matches: 6. From germline, CDR1 is LNHDA and CDR2 SQIVND (reference sequence). This CDR3 is CASSRDRALDTQYF. CDR3 DNA: TGTGCCAGTAGTCGGGACAGGGCATTGGATACGCAGTATTTT.

The CDR3 nucleotides read TGTGCCAGCAGCTATGGGGCCAGCAATGAGCAGTTCTTC. It codes for CASSYGASNEQFF. This chain uses TRBV7-3 with TRBJ2-1, with a weak D call TRBD1 (5 bases). The CDR3 consists of 13 residues. The germline V and J ends were trimmed by 4 bases and 6 bases, with 10 bases remaining between them. Germline-derived CDR1 and CDR2 are SGHTA and FQGTGA.

This sequence joins TRBV6-1 and TRBJ2-5, with D perhaps assigned TRBD1 or TRBD2 (6 bases each). The CDR3 totals 12 residues. Germline CDR1 reads MNHNS; CDR2 reads SASEGT. V lost 8 bases, J lost 4 bases, and 11 bases lay in between. CDR3 DNA: TGTGCCAGCGGGGGGCGTCGAGAGACCCAGTACTTC. Its translation is CASGGRRETQYF.

The genes are TRBV19 and TRBJ1-6; D unclear. CDR3 length equals 16 residues. Germline V CDR1 and CDR2: LNHDA, SQIVND (reference sequence). The V end lost 6 bases, the J end lost 5 bases, and 17 bases lay between the germline ends. DNA of the CDR3: TGTGCCAGTAGCTTTCGGACCGCGCGGGATAATTCACCCCTCCACTTT. Translation gives CASSFRTARDNSPLHF.

This clone was seen only once. This chain uses TRBV14 with TRBJ1-2; D is uncertain. The germline CDR1 and CDR2 sequences are SGHDN and FVKESK. CDR3 size: 13 residues. Trimming shortened V by 0 bases and J by 4 bases, and 6 bases separated the two germline ends. CDR3 bases: TGTGCCAGCAGCCAAGAGGCATTCTATGGCTACACCTTC. This translates into CASSQEAFYGYTF.

This chain links TRBV7-6 with TRBJ2-3; D is perhaps TRBD2 (5 bases). This CDR3 has 16 amino acids. The V end was cut by 5 bases, the J end by 1 base, with 16 bases between. CDR1 is SGHVS, CDR2 FNYEAQ, per germline. CDR3 in DNA: TGTGCCAGCAGCCCCTACCAAGGACTTCGCACAGATACGCAGTATTTT. Translated: CASSPYQGLRTDTQYF.

This clone came up once. The chain employs TRBV12-2 and TRBJ2-6. TRBV12-2 has pseudogene status. The CDR3 extends over 18 amino acids. CDR3 amino acids: CASRREETTQSRANVLTF. Written as DNA, the CDR3 is TGTGCAAGTCGCAGGGAAGAGACCACACAAAGTCGGGCCAACGTCCTGACTTTC.

The chain employs TRBV10-2 and TRBJ2-5; the match to TRBD2 covers 10 bases. The V and J ends lost 8 bases and 5 bases, in that order; junction bases with no gene match: 14. CDR1 and CDR2 from the germline V gene are WSHSY and SAAADI. The length of the CDR3 is 16 residues. The CDR3 DNA follows: TGCGCCAGCTCGCCCGGGACTAGCGTACGGGGCGAGACCCAGTACTTC. Translated: CASSPGTSVRGETQYF.

J is TRBJ2-1 and V is TRBV6-5; D not resolved. The germline V and J ends were trimmed by 1 base and 4 bases, with 8 bases remaining between them. This CDR3 spans 14 amino acids. Germline assignment: CDR1 MNHEY and CDR2 SVGAGI. This CDR3 reads CASSYYGAYNEQFF. The CDR3, as DNA: TGTGCCAGCAGTTACTACGGCGCGTACAATGAGCAGTTCTTC.

The rearrangement links TRBV28 to TRBJ2-1, with D perhaps assigned TRBD1 or TRBD2 (5 bases each). This CDR3 is built from 18 residues. The germline CDR1 and CDR2 sequences are MDHEN and SYDVKM. The V and J ends lost 5 bases and 1 base respectively, with 21 bases between them. CDR3: CASSLRGPGRRSYNEQFF. CDR3 nucleotides: TGTGCCAGCAGTCTAAGGGGACCGGGACGGAGATCCTACAATGAGCAGTTCTTC. Full variable domain (rest looked up from reference TRBV28 and TRBJ2-1): DVKVTQSSRYLVKRTGEKVFLECVQDMDHENMFWYRQDPGLGLRLIYFSYDVKMKEKGDIPEGYSVSREKKERFSLILESASTNQTSMYLCASSLRGPGRRSYNEQFFGPGTRLTVL.

The chain employs TRBV6-5 and TRBJ2-2; 9 bases are a match to TRBD1. Per the germline V gene, CDR1 is MNHEY and CDR2 is SVGAGI. J gave up 8 bases and V 10 bases, and 14 bases lay outside the gene matches. The CDR3 runs 15 residues. This chain's CDR3 is CATSTGTGYSGELFF. DNA for the CDR3: TGTGCCACTTCGACCGGGACAGGGTATTCGGGGGAGCTGTTTTTT.

This sequence joins TRBV29-1 and TRBJ2-3; D possibly corresponds to TRBD1 (5 bases). CDR1 is SQVTM and CDR2 is ANQGSEA in the germline V gene. V lost 4 bases and J lost 1, with 12 bases in between. The CDR3 consists of 14 residues. The CDR3 here is CSVGGEHGTDTQYF. The CDR3 region has the DNA TGCAGCGTTGGGGGCGAGCACGGCACAGATACGCAGTATTTT.

This clone was seen just once. The chain combines TRBV11-3 with TRBJ1-1; D gene ambiguous. Germline loops: CDR1 SGHNT, CDR2 YENEEA. The CDR3 extends over 15 amino acids. V was shortened by 6 bases and J by 4 bases, with 18 bases between the two germline ends. The CDR3 DNA follows: TGTGCCAGCAGTCCCGGTTCCCTTAGGAGCACTGAAGCTTTCTTT. This codes for CASSPGSLRSTEAFF. Drawing the rest from reference TRBV11-3 and TRBJ1-1, the complete variable domain is EAGVVQSPRYKIIEKKQPVAFWCNPISGHNTLYWYLQNLGQGPELLIRYENEEAVDDSQLPKDRFSAERLKGVDSTLKIQPAELGDSAVYLCASSPGSLRSTEAFFGQGTRLTVV.

This chain joins TRBV7-9 and TRBJ1-4; D is unresolved. Trimming cost V 6 bases and J 7 bases, with 15 bases left between them. This CDR3 has 14 residues. Germline CDR1 is SEHNR and CDR2 is FQNEAQ (reference sequence). The CDR3 nucleotides are TGTGCCAGCAGAGGGCCTTCGTCGACTGAAAAACTGTTTTTT. Protein product: CASRGPSSTEKLFF.

In its sample, this clone was seen once. The chain combines TRBV29-1 with TRBJ2-2; no reliable D call. CDR3 length: 12 residues. V lost 4 bases and J 6 bases, leaving 9 bases between the germline ends. CDR1 and CDR2 from the germline V gene are SQVTM and ANQGSEA. The CDR3 DNA sequence: TGCAGCGTTGTATTGGCGGCCGGGGAGCTGTTTTTT. The encoded protein is CSVVLAAGELFF.

The gene calls are TRBV7-2 and TRBJ2-3; D gene unclear. CDR1 and CDR2 (germline): SGHTA, FQGNSA. Trimming took 0 bases from V and 4 from J, leaving 5 bases between them. The CDR3 loop spans 13 amino acids. The CDR3 protein is CASSLAPADTQYF. CDR3 bases: TGTGCCAGCAGCTTAGCGCCTGCAGATACGCAGTATTTT.

V usage is TRBV16 and J usage is TRBJ1-5; 8 positions agree with TRBD1. This CDR3 is built from 16 residues. Germline CDR1 reads KGHSY; CDR2 reads FQNENV. Trimming removed 3 bases from V and 2 bases from J; junction bases left unmatched: 6. The CDR3 here is CASSHSGGSGNQPQHF. CDR3 DNA: TGTGCCAGCAGCCACTCAGGGGGCTCGGGCAATCAGCCCCAGCATTTT.